This T cell receptor beta chain originates from a study of blood T cells in healthy people across ages (dated by TCRdb to about 2015). A note on the overall study: Template switching captured roughly one uniquely barcoded TCR beta cDNA molecule per two T cells in model experiments. The study analyzed two additional independent replicas of 1 million unique cDNA reads from the same blood draw for two donors, one aged 18 to 30 and one aged 80 or older. The donors were divided into four age groups: young (average approximately 15 years), middle-aged (about 40), aged (about 60) and long-lived (82). To avoid experimental bias, donors of different ages were randomly spread across the sequencing lanes. To track age-related changes in TCR beta repertoire diversity, the study relied on deep sequencing normalized with unique cDNA molecular identifiers.

This clonotype was counted only a few times. Its antigen has not been determined. The input lacks base qualities; no much larger clone sits a single base away. The library was obtained by 5' RACE. TCRdb shows the sequencer as Illumina HiSeq 2500. A second PCR of roughly 7 to 12 cycles was run with a J-beta primer mix and a sample-barcoded 5' primer. A template-switch 5' adaptor carrying 12 random nucleotides introduced a unique molecular identifier onto each TCR beta cDNA molecule. At least 2.5 million CDR3-containing paired-end reads were obtained from each sample. First-strand cDNA was synthesized from all RNA with the Mint cDNA synthesis kit, primed by a TRBC-specific oligonucleotide. Following uracil-DNA glycosylase treatment, all cDNA underwent a first 18-cycle PCR with the universal primers M1SS and BC2_uni_R. The authors' pipeline ran thus. Each sample was normalized by randomly selecting 1 million high-quality reads, each carrying a distinct molecular identifier. Reads with shared molecular identifiers were discarded instead of being binned into consensus sequences. MiTCR, with a Q25 quality threshold and the strictest error-elimination algorithm, was used for CDR3 identification, clonotype clustering and error correction. A nonparametric unseen species model with Euler transformation was used to estimate a lower bound on total TCR beta diversity. The public reads were reprocessed in TCRdb via fastp at Q25 and MiXCR, keeping in-frame beta chains. Rows with one shared CDR3 protein collapse into an entry with the most common genes and DNA. The V and J calls were not made by the authors but by TCRdb's processing. A total of around 800,000 distinct CDR3 sequences appear in this sample, under 80% of them only once. The ten most abundant clones make up roughly a quarter of the sample.

The paper as a whole reports these results and caveats: Compared with the aged group, more naive CD4+ T cells, fewer expanded clones and increased TCR diversity were shown by the long-lived group, suggesting age selection. Estimates of total diversity from one million sequenced T cells were regarded as lower bounds and underestimates. The percentage of naive T cells measured by flow cytometry correlated strongly with observed TCR beta diversity. Since profiling was done on bulk unsorted PBMCs, naive and antigen-experienced compartments could not be conclusively compared. Observed TCR beta diversity per million T cells fell roughly linearly with age, and a significant reduction was already apparent by age roughly 40. Because donor CMV infection status was unknown, age-related changes in expanded clonotypes were potentially confounded.

The donors were roughly 39 Caucasian individuals from Russia, aged roughly 6 to 90 years, who were systemically healthy. Ten milliliters of peripheral blood were drawn from each donor into EDTA-treated Vacutainer tubes. PBMCs were isolated by Ficoll-Paque density-gradient centrifugation, with at least 7 million obtained per sample. Trizol reagent was used to extract total RNA from PBMCs, with at least 6 micrograms per sample. Naive CD45RAhigh/CD27high T cell percentages were measured by flow cytometry on a PBMC aliquot from every donor. The germline V gene provides CDR1 MRHNA and CDR2 SNTAGT. There are 15 amino acids in the CDR3, from cysteine to phenylalanine inclusive. Only the CDR3 region is kept as DNA, spanning 45 bases read in frame from base 1. V and J lose 3 bases and 3 bases, and a span of 14 bases separates them.

Sequencing was done on a sample of blood. The source is a man in his thirties or forties in good health. The rearrangement joined TRBV6-4 to TRBJ2-5; matching of 7 bases hints at TRBD1 as the D gene. The CDR3 corresponds to CASSEGAGGKETQYF. The nucleotide sequence reads as follows: TGTGCCAGCAGTGAAGGGGCAGGGGGGAAAGAGACCCAGTACTTC.